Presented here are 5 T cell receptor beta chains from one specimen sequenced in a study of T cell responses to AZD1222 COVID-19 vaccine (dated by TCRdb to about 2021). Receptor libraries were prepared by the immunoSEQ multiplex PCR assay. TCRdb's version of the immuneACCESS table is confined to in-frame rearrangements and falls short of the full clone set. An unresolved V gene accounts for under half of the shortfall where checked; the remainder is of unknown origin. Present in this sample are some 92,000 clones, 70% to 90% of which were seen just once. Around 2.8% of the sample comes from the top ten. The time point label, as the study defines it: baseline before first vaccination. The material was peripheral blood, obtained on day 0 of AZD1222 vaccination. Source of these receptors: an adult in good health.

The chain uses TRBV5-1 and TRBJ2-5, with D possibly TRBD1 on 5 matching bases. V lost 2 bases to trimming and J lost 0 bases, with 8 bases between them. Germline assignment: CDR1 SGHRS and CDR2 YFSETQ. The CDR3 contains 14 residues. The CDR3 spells CASSFLTDQETQYF. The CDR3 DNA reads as TGCGCCAGCAGCTTTCTGACAGACCAAGAGACCCAGTACTTC.

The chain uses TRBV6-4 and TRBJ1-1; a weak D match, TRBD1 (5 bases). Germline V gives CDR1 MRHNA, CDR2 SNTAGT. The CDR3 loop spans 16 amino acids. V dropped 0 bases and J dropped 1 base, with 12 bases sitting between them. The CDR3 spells CASSDSLRGRNTEAFF. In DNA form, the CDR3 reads TGTGCCAGCAGTGACTCGCTCCGGGGCAGGAACACTGAAGCTTTCTTT.

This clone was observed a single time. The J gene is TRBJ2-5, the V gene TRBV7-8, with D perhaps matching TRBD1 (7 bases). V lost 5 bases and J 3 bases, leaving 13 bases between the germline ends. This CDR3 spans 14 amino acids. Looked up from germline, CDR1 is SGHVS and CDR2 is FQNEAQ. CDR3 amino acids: CASSRQGGEETQYF. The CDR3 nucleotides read TGTGCCAGCAGCCGACAGGGAGGTGAAGAGACCCAGTACTTC.

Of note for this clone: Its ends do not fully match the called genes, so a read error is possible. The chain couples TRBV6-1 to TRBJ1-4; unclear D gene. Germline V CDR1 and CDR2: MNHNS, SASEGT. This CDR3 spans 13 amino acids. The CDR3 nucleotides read TGTGCCAGCAGTGAGAAGTTAAATGAAAAGCTGTTTTTT. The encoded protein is CASSEKLNEKLFF.

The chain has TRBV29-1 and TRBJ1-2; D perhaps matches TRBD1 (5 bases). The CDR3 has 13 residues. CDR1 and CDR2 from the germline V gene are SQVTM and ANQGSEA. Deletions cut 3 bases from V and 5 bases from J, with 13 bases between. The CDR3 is CSVDLGLGYGYTF. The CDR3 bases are TGCAGCGTTGACTTGGGGCTGGGTTATGGCTACACCTTC.